The entry below describes one T cell receptor (beta chain). The source of the sample is a study of shared clonotypes between healthy human individuals. TCRdb's table, derived via immunoSEQ multiplex PCR, lists solely in-frame clones and lacks some. The repertoire consists of over 2 million clones, with roughly 96% occurring once and the leading ten covering 0.1% to 0.15%. Sequenced sample: naive CD4+ T cells sorted from blood. Subset defined: CD45RA+ positively selected. This clonotype originated in a man between 18 and 35 years old in good health.

CDR3 residues: CASSLGQGIYGYTF. Written as DNA, the CDR3 is TGTGCCAGCAGTTTGGGACAGGGAATCTATGGCTACACCTTC. The V and J genes are TRBV28 and TRBJ1-2, with 9 bases identical to TRBD1. In germline, CDR1 is MDHEN, CDR2 SYDVKM. There are 14 residues in the CDR3. V was clipped by 3 bases and J by 4 bases; unmatched bases: 3.